The clone carrying this T cell receptor (beta chain) showed up just a few times. Its target is unknown. A universal primer site arose from template switching, and cDNA bore unique molecular identifiers. TCRdb analysed the 5' RACE reads with MiXCR anew, one entry per CDR3 protein. The sample has roughly 1,500,000 distinct CDR3 sequences; less than 40% are singletons. The sample is drawn from a study of identical twins. Germline lookup yields CDR1 SEHNR and CDR2 FQNEAQ (reference sequence). With 5 bases removed from V and 6 bases from J, the gap between germline ends came to 20 bases. The CDR3 is 17 residues long. The study's findings and limits: Weaker excess twin sharing was seen among beta out-of-frame sequences. Insertion counts were lower in abundant cord blood beta clonotypes, a trend that memory repertoires did not show.

Sequenced material: cord blood. This TCR came from a newborn girl in good health. The chain has TRBV7-9 and TRBJ1-6; D unresolved. The DNA for the CDR3 is TGTGCCAGCAGCCATGTAATGGGAGGATTACCTAATTCACCCCTCCACTTT. Translated: CASSHVMGGLPNSPLHF.